The source of this T cell receptor beta chain is a study of PD-L1 blockade in urothelial cancer. Study-wide background: Each patient had 0 to 3 earlier chemotherapy regimens. Samples of blood were analyzed 3 weeks (second dose) and 6 weeks after treatment start. Study-wide points: Below-median blood TCR clonality before treatment forecast better survival.

Germline CDR1 is SGHNT and CDR2 is YENEEA. The CDR3 covers 15 residues. Germline trimming cut 2 bases from V and 3 bases from J; bases unmatched to any gene: 7. Some clones are missing from TCRdb's copy, which holds only in-frame ones; the method was immunoSEQ multiplex PCR. Here the sample spans 80,000 to 100,000 clones, 82% being singletons. Peripheral blood mononuclear cells were collected from every patient before and during treatment, yielding between 1 and 8 samples per patient. Notes on this clone: Its antigen is currently unknown.

The sequence derives from a man in his sixties or seventies with urothelial cancer. The rearrangement joins TRBV11-3 to TRBJ2-7; 7 positions agree with TRBD1. This material consisted of PBMCs, taken around atezolizumab (anti-PD-L1) treatment. CDR3 in DNA: TGTGCCAGCAGCTTACGAGAAGCAGGGGGCTACGAGCAGTACTTC. Its translation is CASSLREAGGYEQYF. Full variable domain (missing parts from reference TRBV11-3 and TRBJ2-7): EAGVVQSPRYKIIEKKQPVAFWCNPISGHNTLYWYLQNLGQGPELLIRYENEEAVDDSQLPKDRFSAERLKGVDSTLKIQPAELGDSAVYLCASSLREAGGYEQYFGPGTRLTVT.